Described below is a single TCR beta chain sequence and its context. Specified time point: patch test 2, 6 weeks after DPC sensitization. Treatment in this sample: therapeutic diphenylcyclopropenone sensitization with weekly scalp DPC. Total RNA came from unfractionated whole blood. TCRdb passed the RACE reads through MiXCR, listing each CDR3 protein once. Of 35,000 to 55,000 distinct CDR3 sequences listed, 8.5% to 10% are singletons. This sample is part of a study of human T cells and chemical hapten exposure. V was cut by 0 bases and J by 5 bases, with 13 bases left in between. The CDR3 is 15 residues long. Germline CDR1 reads LGHNA; CDR2 reads YNFKEQ.

Sequences were derived from whole blood, sampled in connection with sensitization to the hapten diphenylcyclopropenone (DPC). This clonotype was sampled from a woman in her 30s with alopecia areata. Some clones in this sample may be carry-over from other donors' samples. This chain connects TRBV4-2 to TRBJ1-1, with unresolved D. CDR3 sequence (DNA): TGTGCCAGCAGCCAAGATTGGGGAGGGAGAACTGAAGCTTTCTTT. Its translation is CASSQDWGGRTEAFF.